These 11 T cell receptor beta chains were sequenced from one sample in a study of blood T cell repertoires in COVID-19. Assay: immunoSEQ multiplex PCR; the TCRdb copy retains only in-frame clones and omits some. The table lists roughly 20,000 clones, roughly 90% of them singletons, with roughly 6.4% in the top ten. Material for sequencing was peripheral blood. The receptors here all came from a human donor in a cohort sampled during active COVID-19.

This chain connects TRBV30 to TRBJ2-1, with TRBD2 as a possible D gene (6 bases). CDR3 length: 13 amino acids. The ends were cut back, 0 bases at V and 5 bases at J, with 8 bases in the middle. The germline CDR1 and CDR2 sequences are GTSNPN and SVGIG (reference sequence). CDR3 sequence reads: CAWSVGGNNEQFF. CDR3 in DNA: TGTGCCTGGAGTGTAGGCGGGAACAATGAGCAGTTCTTC. Variable domain in full (rest from reference TRBV30 and TRBJ2-1): SQTIHQWPATLVQPVGSPLSLECTVEGTSNPNLYWYRQAAGRGLQLLFYSVGIGQISSEVPQNLSASRPQDRQFILSSKKLLLSDSGFYLCAWSVGGNNEQFFGPGTRLTVL.

This clone appeared a few times. This chain uses TRBV5-8 with TRBJ2-3; 7 bases are a match to TRBD1. This CDR3 region has 15 residues. V gave up 4 bases and J gave up 2 bases; unmatched junction bases: 7. The germline V gene encodes CDR1 SGHTS and CDR2 YDEGEE. The CDR3 DNA reads TGTGCCAGCAGCCCCGGACAGGTAACCACAGATACGCAGTATTTT. Translation gives CASSPGQVTTDTQYF.

This chain uses TRBV2 with TRBJ2-1, with 8 bases fitting TRBD2. The junction had 7 bases not matched to a gene; V was cut back by 6 bases and J by 9 bases. The CDR3 extends over 13 amino acids. Germline CDR1 and CDR2: SNHLY and FYNNEI. The CDR3 DNA reads as TGTGCCAGCAGGCAAAACGCGGGGGGTGAGCAGTTCTTC. It specifies CASRQNAGGEQFF.

The J gene is TRBJ2-3, the V gene TRBV24-1; D perhaps matches TRBD2 (6 bases). From germline, CDR1 is KGHDR and CDR2 SFDVKD. The CDR3 totals 13 residues. V shed 10 bases and J shed 3 bases, with 13 bases lying between them. CDR3 sequence (DNA): TGTGCCACGCGGGACGGGGGAACAGATACGCAGTATTTT. It codes for CATRDGGTDTQYF.

CDR3 bases: TGCGCCAGCAGCCAAGTGGGGCCCGACACTGAAGCTTTCTTT. Its protein is CASSQVGPDTEAFF. The V gene is TRBV4-1, the J gene TRBJ1-1, with D perhaps TRBD1 (5 bases). The germline gives CDR1 MGHRA, CDR2 YSYEKL. Trimming pared 1 base from V and 3 bases from J, leaving 9 bases between. This CDR3 is 14 amino acids long.

This chain joins TRBV28 and TRBJ1-4, with TRBD1 matching over 8 bases. The CDR3 sequence is 17 residues long. Germline V gene sequence: CDR1 MDHEN, CDR2 SYDVKM. V dropped 3 bases and J dropped 3; count of bases not matched to a gene: 9. The CDR3 region is CASSFRQGARSNEKLFF. The DNA for the CDR3 is TGTGCCAGCAGTTTCCGTCAGGGGGCGCGGTCTAATGAAAAACTGTTTTTT.

The chain combines TRBV3-1 (or the pseudogene TRBV3-2) with TRBJ2-5; possibly TRBD2 for D (5 bases). The germline gives CDR1 LGHDT, CDR2 YNNKEL (reference sequence). V was shortened by 4 bases and J by 2 bases, with 8 bases between the two germline ends. This CDR3 is built from 13 residues. Here the CDR3 DNA reads TGTGCCAGCAGCCCCCCGGGACAAGAGACCCAGTACTTC. Translation gives CASSPPGQETQYF.

The genes are TRBV5-1 and TRBJ2-3; 13 positions agree with TRBD2. The CDR3 totals 16 residues. V lost 3 bases, J lost 2 bases, and 3 bases stayed unmatched. Germline V CDR1 and CDR2: SGHRS, YFSETQ. The DNA for the CDR3 is TGCGCCAGCAGCTACGGGACTAGCGGGATCACAGATACGCAGTATTTT. It yields the protein CASSYGTSGITDTQYF. Complete variable domain (other parts from reference TRBV5-1 and TRBJ2-3): KAGVTQTPRYLIKTRGQQVTLSCSPISGHRSVSWYQQTPGQGLQFLFEYFSETQRNKGNFPGRFSGRQFSNSRSEMNVSTLELGDSALYLCASSYGTSGITDTQYFGPGTRLTVL.

The rearrangement uses TRBV4-1 and TRBJ2-7; the D gene is possibly TRBD2 (7 bases). V lost 0 bases to trimming and J lost 1 base, with 13 bases between them. Germline V gene lookup returns CDR1 MGHRA and CDR2 YSYEKL. The CDR3 extends over 16 amino acids. The CDR3 DNA is TGCGCCAGCAGCCAAGATGAGGGGGGGTGGTCCTACGAGCAGTACTTC. Translating gives CASSQDEGGWSYEQYF.

J is TRBJ1-4 and V is TRBV29-1; D call uncertain. The CDR3 loop spans 14 amino acids. Trimming took 2 bases from V and 1 from J, leaving 8 bases between them. Germline V gene data show CDR1 as SQVTM and CDR2 as ANQGSEA. DNA for the CDR3: TGCAGCGTTGAATACGCCGGAACTAATGAAAAACTGTTTTTT. Protein sequence: CSVEYAGTNEKLFF.

V and J are TRBV30 and TRBJ2-6, with 7 bases lining up with TRBD1. V shed 1 base and J 1 base; nucleotides not matched to a gene: 1. Per the germline V gene, CDR1 is GTSNPN and CDR2 is SVGIG (reference sequence). CDR3 length equals 15 residues. CDR3 bases: TGTGCCTGGAGTGCAGGGGGTTCTGGGGCCAACGTCCTGACTTTC. Its translation is CAWSAGGSGANVLTF. The full variable domain, with the rest looked up from reference TRBV30 and TRBJ2-6, is SQTIHQWPATLVQPVGSPLSLECTVEGTSNPNLYWYRQAAGRGLQLLFYSVGIGQISSEVPQNLSASRPQDRQFILSSKKLLLSDSGFYLCAWSAGGSGANVLTFGAGSRLTVL.